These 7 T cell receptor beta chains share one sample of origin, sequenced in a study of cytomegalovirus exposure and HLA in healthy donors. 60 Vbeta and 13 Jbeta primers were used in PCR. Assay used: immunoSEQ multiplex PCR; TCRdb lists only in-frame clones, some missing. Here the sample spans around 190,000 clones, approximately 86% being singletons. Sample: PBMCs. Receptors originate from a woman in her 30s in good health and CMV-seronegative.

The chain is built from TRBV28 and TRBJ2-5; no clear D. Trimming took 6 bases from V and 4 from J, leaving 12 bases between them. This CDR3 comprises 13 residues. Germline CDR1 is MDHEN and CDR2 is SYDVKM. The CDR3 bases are TGTGCCAGCAGCCATGACTGGCGAGAGACCCAGTACTTC. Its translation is CASSHDWRETQYF.

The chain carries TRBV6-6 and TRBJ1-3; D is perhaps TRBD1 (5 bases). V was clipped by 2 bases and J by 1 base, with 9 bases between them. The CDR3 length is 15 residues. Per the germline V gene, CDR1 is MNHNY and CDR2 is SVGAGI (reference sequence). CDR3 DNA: TGTGCCAGCAGTTACGCGGGGGGATCTGGAAACACCATATATTTT. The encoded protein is CASSYAGGSGNTIYF.

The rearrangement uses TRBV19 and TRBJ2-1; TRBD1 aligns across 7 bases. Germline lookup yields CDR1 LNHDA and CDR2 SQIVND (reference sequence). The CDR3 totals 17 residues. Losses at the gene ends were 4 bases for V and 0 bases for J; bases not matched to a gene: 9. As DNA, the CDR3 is TGTGCCAGTAGTAGACCACAGGACAGGAGCTCCTACAATGAGCAGTTCTTC. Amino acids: CASSRPQDRSSYNEQFF.

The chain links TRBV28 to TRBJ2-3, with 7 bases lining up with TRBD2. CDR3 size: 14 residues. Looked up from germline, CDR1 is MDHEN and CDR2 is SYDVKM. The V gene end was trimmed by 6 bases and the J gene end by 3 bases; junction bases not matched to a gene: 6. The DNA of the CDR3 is TGTGCCAGCAGCGGGAGGACGGGGACAGATACGCAGTATTTT. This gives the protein CASSGRTGTDTQYF. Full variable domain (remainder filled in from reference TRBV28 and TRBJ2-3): DVKVTQSSRYLVKRTGEKVFLECVQDMDHENMFWYRQDPGLGLRLIYFSYDVKMKEKGDIPEGYSVSREKKERFSLILESASTNQTSMYLCASSGRTGTDTQYFGPGTRLTVL.

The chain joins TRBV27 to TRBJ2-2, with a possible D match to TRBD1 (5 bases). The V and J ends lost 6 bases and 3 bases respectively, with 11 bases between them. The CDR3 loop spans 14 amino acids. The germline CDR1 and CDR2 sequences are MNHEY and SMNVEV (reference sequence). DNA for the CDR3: TGTGCCAGCAGAGTAGGGGTCCACACCGGGGAGCTGTTTTTT. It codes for CASRVGVHTGELFF.

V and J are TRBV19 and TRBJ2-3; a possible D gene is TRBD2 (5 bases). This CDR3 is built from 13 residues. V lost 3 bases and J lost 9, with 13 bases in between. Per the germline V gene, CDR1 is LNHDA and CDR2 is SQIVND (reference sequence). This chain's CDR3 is CASSIGPGETQYF. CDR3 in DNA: TGTGCCAGTAGTATTGGGCCCGGGGAGACGCAGTATTTT.

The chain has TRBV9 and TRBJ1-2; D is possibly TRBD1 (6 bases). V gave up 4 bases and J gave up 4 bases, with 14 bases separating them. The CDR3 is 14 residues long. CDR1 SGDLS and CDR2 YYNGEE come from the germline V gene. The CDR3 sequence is CASSPGASSYGYTF. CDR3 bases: TGTGCCAGCAGCCCAGGGGCTTCCTCCTATGGCTACACCTTC. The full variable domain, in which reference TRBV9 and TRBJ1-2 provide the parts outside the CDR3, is DSGVTQTPKHLITATGQRVTLRCSPRSGDLSVYWYQQSLDQGLQFLIQYYNGEERAKGNILERFSAQQFPDLHSELNLSSLELGDSALYFCASSPGASSYGYTFGSGTRLTVV.